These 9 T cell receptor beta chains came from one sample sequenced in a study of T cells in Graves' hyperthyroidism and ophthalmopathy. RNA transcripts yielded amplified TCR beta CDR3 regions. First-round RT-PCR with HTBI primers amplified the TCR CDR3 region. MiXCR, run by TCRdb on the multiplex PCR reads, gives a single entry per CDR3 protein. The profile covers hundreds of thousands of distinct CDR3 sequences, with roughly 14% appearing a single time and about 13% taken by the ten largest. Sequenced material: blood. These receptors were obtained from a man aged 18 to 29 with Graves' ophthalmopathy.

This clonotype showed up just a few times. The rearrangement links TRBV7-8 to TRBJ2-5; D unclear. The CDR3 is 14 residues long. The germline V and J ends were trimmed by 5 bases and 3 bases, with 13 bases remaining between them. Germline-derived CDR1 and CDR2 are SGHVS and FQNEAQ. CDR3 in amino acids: CASSPVKWEETQYF. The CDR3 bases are TGTGCCAGCAGCCCCGTAAAGTGGGAAGAGACCCAGTACTTC.

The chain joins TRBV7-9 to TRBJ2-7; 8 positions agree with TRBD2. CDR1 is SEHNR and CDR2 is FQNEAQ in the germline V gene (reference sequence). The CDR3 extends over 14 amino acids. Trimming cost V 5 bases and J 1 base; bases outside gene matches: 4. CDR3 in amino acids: CASSLGLASYEQYF. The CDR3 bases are TGTGCCAGCAGCCTAGGACTAGCATCCTACGAGCAGTACTTC.

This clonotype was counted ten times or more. The CDR3 DNA follows: TGTGCCAGCAGCTGGGCCGGGGCCATCAATGAGCAGTTCTTC. Protein sequence: CASSWAGAINEQFF. The chain joins TRBV7-6 to TRBJ2-1; either TRBD1 or TRBD2 may supply D (5 bases each). In germline, CDR1 is SGHVS, CDR2 FNYEAQ. The CDR3 is 14 amino acids. Trimming cost V 4 bases and J 6 bases, with 13 bases left between them.

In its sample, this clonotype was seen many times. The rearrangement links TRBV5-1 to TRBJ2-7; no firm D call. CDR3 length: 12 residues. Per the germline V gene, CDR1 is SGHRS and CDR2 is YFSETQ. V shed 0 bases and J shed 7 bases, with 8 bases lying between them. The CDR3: CASSLDRWEQYF. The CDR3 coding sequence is TGCGCCAGCAGCTTGGATAGGTGGGAGCAGTACTTC.

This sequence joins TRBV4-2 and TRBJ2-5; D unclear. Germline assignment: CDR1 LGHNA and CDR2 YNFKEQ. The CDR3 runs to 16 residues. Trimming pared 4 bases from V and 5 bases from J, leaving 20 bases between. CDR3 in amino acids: CASSRRRHLRRETQYF. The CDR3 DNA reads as TGTGCCAGCAGCCGCCGGAGACATCTCCGTAGGGAGACCCAGTACTTC.

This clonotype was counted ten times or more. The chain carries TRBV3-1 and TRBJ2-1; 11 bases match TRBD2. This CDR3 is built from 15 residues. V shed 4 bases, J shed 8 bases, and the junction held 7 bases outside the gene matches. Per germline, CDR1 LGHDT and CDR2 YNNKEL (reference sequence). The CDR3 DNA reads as TGTGCCAGCAGCCCGATGACTAGCGGGATCCATGAGCAGTTCTTC. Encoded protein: CASSPMTSGIHEQFF.

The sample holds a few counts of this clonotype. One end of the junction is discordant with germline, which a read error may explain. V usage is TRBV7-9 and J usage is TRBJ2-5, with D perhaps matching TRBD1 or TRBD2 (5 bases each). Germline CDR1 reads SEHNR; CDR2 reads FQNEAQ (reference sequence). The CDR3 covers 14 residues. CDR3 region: CASSFITDPGTRYF. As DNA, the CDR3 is TGTGCCAGCAGCTTCATCACTGACCCGGGGACCCGGTACTTC.

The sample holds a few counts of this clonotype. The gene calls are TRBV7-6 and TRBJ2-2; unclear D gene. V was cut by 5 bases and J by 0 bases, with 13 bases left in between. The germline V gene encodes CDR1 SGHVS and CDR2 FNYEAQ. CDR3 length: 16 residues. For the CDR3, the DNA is TGTGCCAGCAGCGGCCTTATCAACCCGAACACCGGGGAGCTGTTTTTT. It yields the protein CASSGLINPNTGELFF.

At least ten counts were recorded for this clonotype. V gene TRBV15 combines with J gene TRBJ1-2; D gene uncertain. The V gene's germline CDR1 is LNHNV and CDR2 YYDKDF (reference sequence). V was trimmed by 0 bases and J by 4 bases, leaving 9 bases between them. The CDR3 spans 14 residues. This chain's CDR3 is CATSRDVGPYGYTF. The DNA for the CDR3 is TGTGCCACCAGCAGAGATGTGGGCCCCTATGGCTACACCTTC.